This T cell receptor beta chain comes out of a study of T-cell memory formation after mild COVID-19. 5'RACE primed from the constant segment yielded TCR alpha and TCR beta cDNA libraries bearing sample barcodes and UMIs. TCRdb ran MiXCR on the 5' RACE reads and lists one entry per CDR3 protein. Of approximately 230,000 distinct CDR3 sequences listed, roughly 15% are singletons. Study-level points and caveats: Among CD4+ contracting clones, most were CM and EM, and CD8+ ones EMRA.

In regard to this clonotype: The antigen is unknown. Germline and junction disagree at one end, which may indicate a read error.

The sequenced material came from PBMCs or a T cell subset sorted from them (not recorded which). The TCR sequence derives from a man between 18 and 29 years old who had mild COVID-19 (a few samples of this study predate the infection). Cell type and time point are not known.

CDR3 nucleotide sequence: TGTGCCGGCAGCTTAGCTCTAGCGGGGTCCTACAATGAGCAGTTCTTC. This sequence encodes CAGSLALAGSYNEQFF. The chain employs TRBV7-9 and TRBJ2-1, with TRBD2 matching 9 bases. The CDR3 is 16 residues long. Germline CDR1 and CDR2: SEHNR and FQNEAQ (reference sequence).